This T cell receptor (beta chain) came from a study of a mutant IDH1 vaccine in newly diagnosed glioma. In the study overall: The initiation of vaccination occurred 4-6 weeks after radiotherapy alone, or with temozolomide cycles. Before enrollment, the patients had been treated with radiotherapy alone, temozolomide alone, or both together. Most of them had received both.

CDR3 length: 13 amino acids. Trimming removed 4 bases from V and 9 bases from J, with 13 bases in between. Looked up from germline, CDR1 is MNHNS and CDR2 is SASEGT. As to this clone: Its antigen is undetermined.

The time point is: week 47, end of study. In the vaccine, a single dose held 300 ug of the mutant IDH1 20-mer peptide, along with topical imiquimod. Findings and limits, study-wide: Changes in the top peripheral T cell clonotypes seemingly had no bearing on pseudoprogression. Altogether, about 95% of patients exhibited vaccine-induced immune responses.

TCRdb's copy holds only in-frame clones and misses some; the assay was immunoSEQ multiplex PCR. The sample lists fewer than 85,000 clones; approximately 75% were seen once. The sample in question was PBMCs, obtained from a glioma patient whose treatment included an IDH1 peptide vaccine. The sequence came from a man aged 35-49 years with glioma. This chain links TRBV6-1 with TRBJ2-1; D is uncertain. CDR3 nucleotide sequence: TGTGCCAGCAGTGCTATGGCTTTCGGTGAGCAGTTCTTC. This gives the protein CASSAMAFGEQFF.